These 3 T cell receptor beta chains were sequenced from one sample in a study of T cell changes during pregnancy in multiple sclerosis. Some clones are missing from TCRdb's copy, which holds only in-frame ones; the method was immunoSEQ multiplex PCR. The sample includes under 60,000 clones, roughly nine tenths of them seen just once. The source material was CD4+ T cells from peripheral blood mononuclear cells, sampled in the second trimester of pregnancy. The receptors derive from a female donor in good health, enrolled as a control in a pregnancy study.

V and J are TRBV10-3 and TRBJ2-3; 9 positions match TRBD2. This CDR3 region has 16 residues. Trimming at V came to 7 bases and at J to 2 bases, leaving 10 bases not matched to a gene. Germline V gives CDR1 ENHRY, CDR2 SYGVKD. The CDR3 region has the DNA TGTGCCATCAATCGTGGCGGGGGGGCCTTCACAGATACGCAGTATTTT. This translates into CAINRGGGAFTDTQYF.

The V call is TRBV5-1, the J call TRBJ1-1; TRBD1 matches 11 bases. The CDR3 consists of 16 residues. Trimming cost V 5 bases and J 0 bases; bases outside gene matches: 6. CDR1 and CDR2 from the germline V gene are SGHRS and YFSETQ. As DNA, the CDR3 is TGCGCCAGCAGTGCCGGACAGGGGGCTTTGAACACTGAAGCTTTCTTT. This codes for CASSAGQGALNTEAFF.

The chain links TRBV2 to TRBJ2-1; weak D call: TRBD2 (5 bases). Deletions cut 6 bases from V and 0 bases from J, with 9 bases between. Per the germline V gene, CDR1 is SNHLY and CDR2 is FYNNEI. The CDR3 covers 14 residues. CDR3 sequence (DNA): TGTGCCAGCAGATTCCGGGACTCCTACAATGAGCAGTTCTTC. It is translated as CASRFRDSYNEQFF. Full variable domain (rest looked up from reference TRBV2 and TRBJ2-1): EPEVTQTPSHQVTQMGQEVILRCVPISNHLYFYWYRQILGQKVEFLVSFYNNEISEKSEIFDDQFSVERPDGSNFTLKIRSTKLEDSAMYFCASRFRDSYNEQFFGPGTRLTVL.